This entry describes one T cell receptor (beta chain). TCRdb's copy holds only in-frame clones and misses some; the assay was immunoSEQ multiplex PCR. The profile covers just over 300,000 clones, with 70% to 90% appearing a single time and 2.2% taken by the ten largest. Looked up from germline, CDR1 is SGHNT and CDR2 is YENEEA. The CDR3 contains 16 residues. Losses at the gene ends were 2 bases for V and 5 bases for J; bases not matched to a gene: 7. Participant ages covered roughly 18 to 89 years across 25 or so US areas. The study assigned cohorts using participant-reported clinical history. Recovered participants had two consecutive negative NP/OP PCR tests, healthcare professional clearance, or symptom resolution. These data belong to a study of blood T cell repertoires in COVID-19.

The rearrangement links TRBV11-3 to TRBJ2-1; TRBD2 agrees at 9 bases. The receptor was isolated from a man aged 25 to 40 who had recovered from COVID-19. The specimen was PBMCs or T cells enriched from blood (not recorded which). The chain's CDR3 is CASSLSRLAENNEQFF. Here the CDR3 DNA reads TGTGCCAGCAGCTTAAGTCGACTAGCGGAGAACAATGAGCAGTTCTTC.